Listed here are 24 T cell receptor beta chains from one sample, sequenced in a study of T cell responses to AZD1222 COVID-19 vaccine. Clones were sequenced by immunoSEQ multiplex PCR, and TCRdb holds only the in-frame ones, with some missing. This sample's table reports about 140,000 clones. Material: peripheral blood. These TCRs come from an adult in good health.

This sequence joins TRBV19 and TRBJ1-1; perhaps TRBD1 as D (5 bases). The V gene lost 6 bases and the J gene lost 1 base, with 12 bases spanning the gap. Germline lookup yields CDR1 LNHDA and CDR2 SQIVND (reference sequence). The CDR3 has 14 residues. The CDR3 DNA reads TGTGCCAGTAGCACCGCCGGGGGGAACACTGAAGCTTTCTTT. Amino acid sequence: CASSTAGGNTEAFF.

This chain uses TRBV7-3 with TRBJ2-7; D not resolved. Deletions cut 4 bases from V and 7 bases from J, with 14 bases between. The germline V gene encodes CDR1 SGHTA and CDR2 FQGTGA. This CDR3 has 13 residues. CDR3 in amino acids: CASSSSPNGEQYF. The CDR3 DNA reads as TGTGCCAGCAGCTCGAGCCCTAATGGTGAGCAGTACTTC.

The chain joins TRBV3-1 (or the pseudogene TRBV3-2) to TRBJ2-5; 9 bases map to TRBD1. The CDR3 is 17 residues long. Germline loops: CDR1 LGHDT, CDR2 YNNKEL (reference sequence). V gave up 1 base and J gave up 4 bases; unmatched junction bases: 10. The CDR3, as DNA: TGTGCCAGCAGCCAAGGGGGAGGGACAGGGCGTGGAGAGACCCAGTACTTC. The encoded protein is CASSQGGGTGRGETQYF.

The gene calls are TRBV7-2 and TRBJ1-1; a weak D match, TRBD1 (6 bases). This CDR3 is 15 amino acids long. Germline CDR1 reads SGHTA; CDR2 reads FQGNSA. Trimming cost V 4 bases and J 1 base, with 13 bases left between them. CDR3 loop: CASSSRGGGNTEAFF. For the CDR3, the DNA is TGTGCCAGCAGCTCCCGCGGGGGCGGGAACACTGAAGCTTTCTTT.

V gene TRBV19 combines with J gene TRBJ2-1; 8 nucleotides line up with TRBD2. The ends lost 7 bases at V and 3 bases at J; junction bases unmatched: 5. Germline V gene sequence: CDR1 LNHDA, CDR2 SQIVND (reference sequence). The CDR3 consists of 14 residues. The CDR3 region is CASKPGLDYNEQFF. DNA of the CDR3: TGTGCCAGTAAACCGGGACTAGACTACAATGAGCAGTTCTTC.

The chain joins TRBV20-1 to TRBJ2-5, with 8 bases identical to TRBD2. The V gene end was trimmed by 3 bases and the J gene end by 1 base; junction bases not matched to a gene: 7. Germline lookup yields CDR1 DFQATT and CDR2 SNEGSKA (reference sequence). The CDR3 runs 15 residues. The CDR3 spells CSASEAGDLQETQYF. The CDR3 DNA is TGCAGTGCTAGTGAAGCGGGGGACCTCCAAGAGACCCAGTACTTC.

This chain's CDR3 is CARGEGSGANVLTF. The CDR3 bases are TGTGCCAGGGGTGAGGGCTCTGGGGCCAACGTCCTGACTTTC. The chain carries TRBV2 and TRBJ2-6; perhaps TRBD2 as D (5 bases). CDR3 length: 14 amino acids. Germline V gene sequence: CDR1 SNHLY, CDR2 FYNNEI. Trimming removed 9 bases from V and 0 bases from J, with 9 bases in between.

The CDR3 protein is CSVDGIYGYTF. For the CDR3, the DNA is TGCAGCGTTGACGGTATCTATGGCTACACCTTC. The chain carries TRBV29-1 and TRBJ1-2; D is ambiguous. V was shortened by 3 bases and J by 4 bases, with 6 bases between the two germline ends. The CDR3 consists of 11 residues. Germline V gene data show CDR1 as SQVTM and CDR2 as ANQGSEA.

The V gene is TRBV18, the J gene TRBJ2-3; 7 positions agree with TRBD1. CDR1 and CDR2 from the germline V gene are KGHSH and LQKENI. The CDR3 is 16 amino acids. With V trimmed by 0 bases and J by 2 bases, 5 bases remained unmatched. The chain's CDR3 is CASSPPGTAFTDTQYF. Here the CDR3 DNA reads TGTGCCAGCTCACCACCCGGGACAGCCTTCACAGATACGCAGTATTTT.

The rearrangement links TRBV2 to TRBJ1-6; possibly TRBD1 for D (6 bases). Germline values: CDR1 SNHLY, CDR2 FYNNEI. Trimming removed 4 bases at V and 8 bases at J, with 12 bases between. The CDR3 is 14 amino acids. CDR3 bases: TGTGCCAGCAGTGGGGGGCAGGGGTATTCACCCCTCCACTTT. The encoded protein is CASSGGQGYSPLHF. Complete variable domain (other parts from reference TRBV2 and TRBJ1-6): EPEVTQTPSHQVTQMGQEVILRCVPISNHLYFYWYRQILGQKVEFLVSFYNNEISEKSEIFDDQFSVERPDGSNFTLKIRSTKLEDSAMYFCASSGGQGYSPLHFGNGTRLTVT.

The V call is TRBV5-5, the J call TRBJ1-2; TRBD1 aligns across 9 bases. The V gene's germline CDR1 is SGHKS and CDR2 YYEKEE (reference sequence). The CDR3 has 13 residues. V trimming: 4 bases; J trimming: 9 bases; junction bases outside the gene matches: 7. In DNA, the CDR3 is TGTGCCAGCAGCGAGGACAGGGGTTGGAGCTACACCTTC. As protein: CASSEDRGWSYTF.

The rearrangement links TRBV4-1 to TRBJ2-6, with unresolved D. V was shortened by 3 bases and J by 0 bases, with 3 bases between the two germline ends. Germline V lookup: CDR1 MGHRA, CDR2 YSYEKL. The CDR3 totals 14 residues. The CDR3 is CASSHNSGANVLTF. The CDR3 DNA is TGCGCCAGCAGCCACAACTCTGGGGCCAACGTCCTGACTTTC.

The CDR3, as DNA: TGTGCCAGCTCACCTCCCGACAGGGGCGGACTAAACACTGAAGCTTTCTTT. Its translation is CASSPPDRGGLNTEAFF. This chain links TRBV18 with TRBJ1-1, with 8 bases aligning to TRBD1. The CDR3 totals 17 residues. The V segment lost 3 bases and the J segment 2 bases; nucleotides outside the gene matches: 11. Germline V CDR1 and CDR2: KGHSH, LQKENI.

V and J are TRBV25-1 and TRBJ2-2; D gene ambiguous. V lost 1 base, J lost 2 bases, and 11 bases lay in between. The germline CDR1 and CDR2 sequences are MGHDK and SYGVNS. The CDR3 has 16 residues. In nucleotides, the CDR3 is TGTGCCAGCAGTGAATCGATAGGCTTTAACACCGGGGAGCTGTTTTTT. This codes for CASSESIGFNTGELFF.

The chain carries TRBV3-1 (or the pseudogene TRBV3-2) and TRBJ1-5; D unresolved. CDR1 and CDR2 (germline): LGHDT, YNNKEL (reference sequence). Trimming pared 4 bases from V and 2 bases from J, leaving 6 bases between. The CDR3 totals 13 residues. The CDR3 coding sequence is TGTGCCAGCAGCCTCTCGGGCAATCAGCCCCAGCATTTT. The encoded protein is CASSLSGNQPQHF.

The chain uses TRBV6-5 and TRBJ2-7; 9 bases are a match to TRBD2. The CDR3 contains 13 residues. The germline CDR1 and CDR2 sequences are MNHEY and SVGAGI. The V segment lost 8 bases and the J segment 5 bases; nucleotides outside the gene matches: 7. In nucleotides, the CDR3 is TGTGCCAGCGGAATAGCGGGGGCTAACGAGCAGTACTTC. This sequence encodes CASGIAGANEQYF.

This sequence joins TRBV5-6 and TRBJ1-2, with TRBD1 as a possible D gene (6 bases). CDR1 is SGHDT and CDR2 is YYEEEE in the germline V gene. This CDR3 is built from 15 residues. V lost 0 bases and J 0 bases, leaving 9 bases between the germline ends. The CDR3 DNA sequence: TGTGCCAGCAGCTTGGTGGACAGAGCTAACTATGGCTACACCTTC. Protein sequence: CASSLVDRANYGYTF.

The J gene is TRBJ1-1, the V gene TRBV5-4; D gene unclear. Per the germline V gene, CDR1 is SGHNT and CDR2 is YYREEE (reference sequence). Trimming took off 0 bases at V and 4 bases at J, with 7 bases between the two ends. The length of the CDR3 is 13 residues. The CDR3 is CASSLAYGTEAFF. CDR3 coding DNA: TGTGCCAGCAGCTTGGCTTACGGCACTGAAGCTTTCTTT. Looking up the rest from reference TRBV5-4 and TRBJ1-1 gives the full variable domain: ETGVTQSPTHLIKTRGQQVTLRCSSQSGHNTVSWYQQALGQGPQFIFQYYREEENGRGNFPPRFSGLQFPNYSSELNVNALELDDSALYLCASSLAYGTEAFFGQGTRLTVV.

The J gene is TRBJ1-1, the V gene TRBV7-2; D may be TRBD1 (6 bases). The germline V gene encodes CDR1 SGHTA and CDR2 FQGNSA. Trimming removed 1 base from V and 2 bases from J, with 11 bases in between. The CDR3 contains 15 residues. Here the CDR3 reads CASSLGSGTNTEAFF. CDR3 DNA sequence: TGTGCCAGCAGCTTAGGGTCAGGGACAAACACTGAAGCTTTCTTT.

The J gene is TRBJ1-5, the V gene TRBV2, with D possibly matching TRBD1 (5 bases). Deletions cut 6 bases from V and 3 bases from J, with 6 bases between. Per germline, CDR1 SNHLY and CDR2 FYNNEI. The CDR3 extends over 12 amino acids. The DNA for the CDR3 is TGTGCCAGCAGGGGGACCAATCAGCCCCAGCATTTT. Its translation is CASRGTNQPQHF.

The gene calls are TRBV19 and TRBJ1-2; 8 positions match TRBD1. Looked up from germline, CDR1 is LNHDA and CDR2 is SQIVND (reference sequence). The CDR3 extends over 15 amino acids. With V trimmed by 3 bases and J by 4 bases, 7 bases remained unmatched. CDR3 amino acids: CASSMGQAQFYGYTF. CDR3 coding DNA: TGTGCCAGTAGTATGGGACAGGCCCAATTCTATGGCTACACCTTC.

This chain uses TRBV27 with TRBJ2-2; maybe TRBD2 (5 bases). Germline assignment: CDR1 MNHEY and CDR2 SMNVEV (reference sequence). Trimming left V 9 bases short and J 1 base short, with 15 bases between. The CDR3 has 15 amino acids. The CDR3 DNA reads TGTGCCAGTCAGGCGGACTCGATGAACACCGGGGAGCTGTTTTTT. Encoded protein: CASQADSMNTGELFF.

CDR3 residues: CASSLAGTSGRKGEQYF. CDR3 nucleotide sequence: TGTGCCAGCAGCTTAGCAGGGACTAGCGGGAGAAAGGGCGAGCAGTACTTC. The V call is TRBV11-2, the J call TRBJ2-7; 14 nucleotides line up with TRBD2. Losses at the gene ends were 1 base for V and 6 bases for J; bases not matched to a gene: 8. Germline V gives CDR1 SGHAT, CDR2 FQNNGV. The CDR3 is 17 amino acids.

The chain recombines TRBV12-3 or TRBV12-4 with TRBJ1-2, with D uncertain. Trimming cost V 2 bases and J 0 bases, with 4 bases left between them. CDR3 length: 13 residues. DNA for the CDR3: TGTGCCAGCAGTTTAACAGCTAACTATGGCTACACCTTC. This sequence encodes CASSLTANYGYTF.